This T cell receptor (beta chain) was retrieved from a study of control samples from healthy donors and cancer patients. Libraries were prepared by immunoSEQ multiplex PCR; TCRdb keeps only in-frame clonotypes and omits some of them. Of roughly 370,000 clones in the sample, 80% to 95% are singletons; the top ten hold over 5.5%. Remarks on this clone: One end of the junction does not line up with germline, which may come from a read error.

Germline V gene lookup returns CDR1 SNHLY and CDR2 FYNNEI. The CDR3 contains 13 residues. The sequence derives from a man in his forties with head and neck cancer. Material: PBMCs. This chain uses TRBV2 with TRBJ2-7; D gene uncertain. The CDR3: CASSEVTSFEQYF. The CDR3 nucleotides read TGTGCCAGCAGTGAAGTCACTTCCTTCGAGCAGTACTTC.